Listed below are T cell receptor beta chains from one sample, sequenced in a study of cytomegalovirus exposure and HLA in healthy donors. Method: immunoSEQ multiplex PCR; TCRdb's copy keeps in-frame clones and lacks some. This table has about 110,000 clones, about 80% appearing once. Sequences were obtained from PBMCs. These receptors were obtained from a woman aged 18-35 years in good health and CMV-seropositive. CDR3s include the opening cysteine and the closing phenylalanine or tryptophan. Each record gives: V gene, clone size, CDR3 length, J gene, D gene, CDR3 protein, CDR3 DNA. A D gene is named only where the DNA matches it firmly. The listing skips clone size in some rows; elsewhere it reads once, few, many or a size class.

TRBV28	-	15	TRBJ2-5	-	CASSSPGLPPETQYF	TGTGCCAGCAGTTCGCCGGGACTCCCCCCCGAGACCCAGTACTTC
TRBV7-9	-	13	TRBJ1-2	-	CASSLGEGYGYTF	TGTGCCAGCAGCTTAGGGGAGGGGTATGGCTACACCTTC
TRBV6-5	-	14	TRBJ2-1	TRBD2	CASSLAVLYNEQFF	TGTGCCAGCAGTCTAGCGGTACTCTACAATGAGCAGTTCTTC
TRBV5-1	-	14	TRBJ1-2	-	CASSLTGPNYGYTF	TGCGCCAGCAGCTTGACAGGACCCAACTATGGCTACACCTTC
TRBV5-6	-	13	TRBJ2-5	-	CASSPRGKETQYF	TGTGCCAGCAGCCCTCGGGGGAAGGAGACCCAGTACTTC
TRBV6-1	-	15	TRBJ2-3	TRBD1	CASSRQSGQADTQYF	TGTGCCAGCAGTCGACAATCCGGACAGGCAGATACGCAGTATTTT
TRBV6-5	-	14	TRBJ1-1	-	CASSSPGRATEAFF	TGTGCCAGCAGTTCCCCGGGAAGGGCCACTGAAGCTTTCTTT
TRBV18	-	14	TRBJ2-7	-	CASSPPLSSYEQYF	TGTGCCAGCTCACCACCTTTGAGCTCCTACGAGCAGTACTTC
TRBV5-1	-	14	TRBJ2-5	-	CASSPTGVGETQYF	TGCGCCAGCAGCCCGACGGGAGTTGGAGAGACCCAGTACTTC
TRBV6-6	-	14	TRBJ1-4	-	CASSYRGGDEKLFF	TGTGCCAGCAGTTACCGGGGGGGCGATGAAAAACTGTTTTTT
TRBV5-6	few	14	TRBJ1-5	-	CASSARGGRQPQHF	TGTGCCAGCAGCGCCCGGGGGGGACGTCAGCCCCAGCATTTT
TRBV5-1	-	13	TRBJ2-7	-	CASYGGPSYEQYF	TGCGCCAGCTATGGGGGCCCCTCTTACGAGCAGTACTTC
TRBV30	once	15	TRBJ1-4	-	CAWSVRGAPGEKLFF	TGTGCCTGGAGTGTCCGTGGGGCGCCAGGGGAAAAACTGTTTTTT
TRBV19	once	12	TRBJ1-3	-	CASDSSGNTIYF	TGTGCCTCCGATAGCTCTGGAAACACCATATATTTT
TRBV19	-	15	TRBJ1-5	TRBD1	CASSDRGGLGQPQHF	TGTGCCAGTAGCGACAGGGGGGGGTTAGGTCAGCCCCAGCATTTT
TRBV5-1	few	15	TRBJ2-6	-	CASSLEGAGANVLTF	TGCGCCAGCAGCTTGGAAGGGGCTGGGGCCAACGTCCTGACTTTC
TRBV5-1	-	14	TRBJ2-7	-	CASSFPRDPNEQYF	TGCGCCAGCAGCTTCCCCAGGGATCCGAACGAGCAGTACTTC
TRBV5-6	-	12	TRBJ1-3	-	CASKASGNTIYF	TGTGCCAGCAAAGCCTCTGGAAACACCATATATTTT
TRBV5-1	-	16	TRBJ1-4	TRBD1	CASRPQWDRTNEKLFF	TGCGCCAGCAGGCCCCAGTGGGACAGAACTAATGAAAAACTGTTTTTT
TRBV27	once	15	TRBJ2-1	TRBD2	CASSLLASGNNEQFF	TGTGCCAGCAGTTTGTTAGCTAGCGGTAACAATGAGCAGTTCTTC
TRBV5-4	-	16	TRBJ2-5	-	CASSLAVIALQETQYF	TGTGCCAGCAGCTTGGCGGTTATAGCGCTCCAAGAGACCCAGTACTTC
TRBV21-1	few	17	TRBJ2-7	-	CASSPKNRVAVTYEQYF	TGTGCCAGCAGCCCGAAGAATAGGGTAGCGGTCACCTACGAGCAGTACTTC
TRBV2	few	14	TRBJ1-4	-	CASRGAVHNEKLFF	TGTGCCAGCAGAGGAGCAGTTCATAATGAAAAACTGTTTTTT
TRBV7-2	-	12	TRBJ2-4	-	CASSLVGGFQYF	TGTGCCAGCAGCTTAGTGGGGGGATTTCAGTACTTC
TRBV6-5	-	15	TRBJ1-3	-	CASSYSRVEGNTIYF	TGTGCCAGCAGTTACTCACGGGTGGAGGGAAACACCATATATTTT
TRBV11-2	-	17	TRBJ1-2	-	CASSLDDGGQTNYGYTF	TGTGCCAGCAGCTTAGATGATGGTGGACAGACCAACTATGGCTACACCTTC
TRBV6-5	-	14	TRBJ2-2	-	CAASRGHPTGELFF	TGTGCCGCAAGTAGGGGACACCCCACCGGGGAGCTGTTTTTT
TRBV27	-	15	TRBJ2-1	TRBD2	CASSSSGLAGSEQFF	TGTGCCAGCAGTTCCTCAGGACTAGCGGGGAGCGAGCAGTTCTTC
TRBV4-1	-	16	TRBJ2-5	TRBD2	CASSQPGLAEQETQYF	TGCGCCAGCAGCCAACCGGGACTAGCGGAACAAGAGACCCAGTACTTC
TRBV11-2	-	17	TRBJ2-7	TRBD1	CASSRINRDRGRNEQYF	TGTGCCAGCAGCCGGATAAACCGGGACAGGGGGCGAAACGAGCAGTACTTC
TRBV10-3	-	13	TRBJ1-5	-	CASDNRLNQPQHF	TGTGCCTCAGATAACAGGTTAAATCAGCCCCAGCATTTT
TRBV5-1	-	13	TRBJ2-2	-	CASRRQGNGELFF	TGCGCCAGCAGGAGGCAGGGAAACGGGGAGCTGTTTTTT
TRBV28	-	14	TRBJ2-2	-	CASSTPTNTGELFF	TGTGCCAGCAGCACTCCGACAAACACCGGGGAGCTGTTTTTT
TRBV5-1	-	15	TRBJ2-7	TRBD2	CASSLAGTIAYEQYF	TGCGCCAGCAGCTTGGCCGGGACTATAGCCTACGAGCAGTACTTC
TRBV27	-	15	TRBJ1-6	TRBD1	CASSYRDRGNSPLHF	TGTGCCAGCAGTTATAGGGACAGGGGCAATTCACCCCTCCACTTT
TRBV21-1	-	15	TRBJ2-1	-	CASSNRDRPYNEQFF	TGTGCCAGCAGCAACCGGGACAGGCCCTACAATGAGCAGTTCTTC
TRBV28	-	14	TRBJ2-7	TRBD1	CASSLDRGFYEQYF	TGTGCCAGCAGTTTGGACAGGGGATTCTACGAGCAGTACTTC
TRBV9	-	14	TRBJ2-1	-	CASSVAGRGNEQFF	TGTGCCAGCAGCGTAGCGGGGAGGGGGAATGAGCAGTTCTTC
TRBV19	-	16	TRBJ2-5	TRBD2	CASSTGLAGGPETQYF	TGTGCCAGTAGTACAGGACTAGCGGGAGGGCCAGAGACCCAGTACTTC